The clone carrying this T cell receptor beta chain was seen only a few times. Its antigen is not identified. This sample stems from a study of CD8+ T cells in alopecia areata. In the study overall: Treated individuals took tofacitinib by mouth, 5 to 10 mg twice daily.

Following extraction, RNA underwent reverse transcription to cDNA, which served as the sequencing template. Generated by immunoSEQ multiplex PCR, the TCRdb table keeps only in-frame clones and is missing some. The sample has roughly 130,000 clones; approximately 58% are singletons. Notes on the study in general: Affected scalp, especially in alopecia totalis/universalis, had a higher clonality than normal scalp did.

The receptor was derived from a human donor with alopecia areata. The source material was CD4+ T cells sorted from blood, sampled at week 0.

The CDR3 DNA reads TGTGCCAGCAGCCCCACCCCGGGACTAATACAAGAGACCCAGTACTTC. Amino acid sequence: CASSPTPGLIQETQYF. The rearrangement uses TRBV5-5 and TRBJ2-5; TRBD2 aligns across 7 bases. The V segment lost 4 bases and the J segment 2 bases; nucleotides outside the gene matches: 11. The CDR3 extends over 16 amino acids. The germline V gene has CDR1 SGHKS and CDR2 YYEKEE (reference sequence).